Many counts were recorded for the clone carrying this T cell receptor (beta chain). Its antigen is currently unknown. These data come from a study of T cells in Graves' hyperthyroidism and ophthalmopathy. Study results and limitations: Most thyroid-expanded clonotypes above 0.001 were also found in blood.

Trimming removed 7 bases at V and 5 bases at J, with 14 bases between. The CDR3 has 13 amino acids. TCR beta CDR3 regions were amplified from RNA transcripts. A set of HTBI primers served as the primers for a first-round RT-PCR of the TCR CDR3. Via MiXCR, TCRdb re-called the multiplex PCR reads, giving one row per CDR3 protein. The sample contains roughly 420,000 distinct CDR3 sequences, about 13% of which appear only once. Sequencing was carried out using blood. The TCR originated in a woman under 30 with Graves' hyperthyroidism. The chain combines TRBV12-3 or TRBV12-4 with TRBJ1-1; a possible D gene is TRBD1 (6 bases). The CDR3 DNA follows: TGTGCCAGCAATCTTGGACAGATGACTGAAGCTTTCTTT. It yields the protein CASNLGQMTEAFF.